This TCR beta chain derives from a study of vaccination and CD4 T cells after COVID-19. The treatment: approximately 9-day PBMC culture with coronavirus spike peptide pools or control peptides (ViraFEST assay). Sequencing of cultured CD4+ T cell DNA used the Oncomine TCR Beta short-read assay. TCRdb passed the PCR reads through MiXCR, listing each CDR3 protein once. Counted here are around 20,000 distinct CDR3 sequences, about 42% occurring once; the ten biggest clones make up about 6.3%. Regarding this clonotype: Its antigen is currently unknown.

The sequences come from CD4+ T cells from blood, cultured in vitro, collected before SARS-CoV-2 vaccination. This sequence originates from a human donor who had recovered from COVID-19.

The CDR3 region is CSASVGSEAFF. CDR3 nucleotide sequence: TGCAGCGCATCAGTAGGGTCTGAAGCTTTCTTT. The chain employs TRBV29-1 and TRBJ1-1; the D is unclear. The germline CDR1 and CDR2 sequences are SQVTM and ANQGSEA. Between the trimmed V and J ends, which lost 7 bases and 6 bases, there was a span of 12 bases. The CDR3 has 11 residues.